The 15 T cell receptor beta chains reported below all come from one sample, sequenced in a study of CD8+ T cells in alopecia areata. Following RNA extraction, reverse transcription yielded cDNA that acted as the sequencing template. Sequenced by immunoSEQ multiplex PCR; TCRdb stores in-frame clones only, minus some. This table holds more than 95,000 clones, 35% to 40% found once. Sequenced material: CD4+ T cells sorted from blood. These receptors were obtained from a human donor with alopecia areata.

The chain joins TRBV5-6 to TRBJ2-5; 10 positions agree with TRBD2. CDR3 length equals 17 residues. Germline CDR1 reads SGHDT; CDR2 reads YYEEEE. After removal of 4 bases from V and 3 bases from J, the junction contained 12 bases not matched to a gene. CDR3 bases: TGTGCCAGCAGCCAGATAGCGGGGGGCCTGAGGGAAGAGACCCAGTACTTC. Encoded protein: CASSQIAGGLREETQYF.

The rearrangement links TRBV7-2 to TRBJ1-3, with TRBD1 identical over 10 bases. V trimming: 4 bases; J trimming: 0 bases; junction bases outside the gene matches: 3. The CDR3 is 16 amino acids. Germline V lookup: CDR1 SGHTA, CDR2 FQGNSA. CDR3 in amino acids: CASSWGQGSSGNTIYF. The DNA of the CDR3 is TGTGCCAGCAGCTGGGGACAGGGGAGCTCTGGAAACACCATATATTTT.

This chain joins TRBV5-4 and TRBJ2-5; the D gene could be TRBD1 or TRBD2 (6 bases each). The ends were cut back, 2 bases at V and 9 bases at J, with 20 bases in the middle. The CDR3 has 15 amino acids. Per the germline V gene, CDR1 is SGHNT and CDR2 is YYREEE (reference sequence). The DNA for the CDR3 is TGTGCCAGCAGCTTAGCTCTGGGACAATCGGGGGCCCAGTACTTC. It encodes CASSLALGQSGAQYF.

This clone showed up just a few times. CDR3 nucleotides: TGCAGCGTTTCTTACCCGACAGGGGTCCACCTGAACACTGAAGCTTTCTTT. Translating gives CSVSYPTGVHLNTEAFF. J is TRBJ1-1 and V is TRBV29-1, with 8 bases matching TRBD1. V lost 5 bases and J lost 0; bases outside the gene matches: 14. Germline V gene lookup returns CDR1 SQVTM and CDR2 ANQGSEA. This CDR3 has 17 amino acids.

This chain uses TRBV7-3 with TRBJ2-1, with 7 nucleotides matching TRBD1. The V segment lost 5 bases and the J segment 6 bases; nucleotides outside the gene matches: 4. Germline values: CDR1 SGHTA, CDR2 FQGTGA. The CDR3 loop spans 13 amino acids. The CDR3 spells CASSPTGVNEQFF. The CDR3 DNA follows: TGTGCCAGCAGCCCCACAGGGGTCAATGAGCAGTTCTTC.

The sample holds a few counts of this clone. The V and J genes are TRBV29-1 and TRBJ2-1; 9 bases align to TRBD2. Germline assignment: CDR1 SQVTM and CDR2 ANQGSEA. Trimming took 4 bases from V and 1 from J; bases not matched to a gene: 5. CDR3 length: 15 residues. Here the CDR3 reads CSVAGREGSYNEQFF. CDR3 DNA sequence: TGCAGCGTTGCTGGGCGGGAGGGGTCCTACAATGAGCAGTTCTTC.

The V call is TRBV2, the J call TRBJ2-3; 7 nucleotides align to TRBD1. This CDR3 region has 13 residues. Trimming took 7 bases from V and 3 from J; bases not matched to a gene: 4. Germline loops: CDR1 SNHLY, CDR2 FYNNEI. The CDR3 bases are TGTGCCAGCAAACAGGGGTGGACAGATACGCAGTATTTT. As protein: CASKQGWTDTQYF.

V gene TRBV6-4 combines with J gene TRBJ2-1; 8 bases are shared with TRBD2. CDR3 length: 14 residues. Germline CDR1 MRHNA, CDR2 SNTAGT. Trimming removed 5 bases from V and 4 bases from J; junction bases left unmatched: 4. The DNA for the CDR3 is TGTGCCAGCAGTAGCGGGAGTAAATACAATGAGCAGTTCTTC. Amino acid sequence: CASSSGSKYNEQFF.

V is TRBV5-1 and J is TRBJ2-2; maybe TRBD2 (5 bases). Trimming shortened V by 0 bases and J by 4 bases, and 16 bases separated the two germline ends. CDR3 length: 17 amino acids. Germline assignment: CDR1 SGHRS and CDR2 YFSETQ. The CDR3 bases are TGCGCCAGCAGCTTGGACCCGGGATCCGGCACCACCGGGGAGCTGTTTTTT. Its protein product is CASSLDPGSGTTGELFF.

This chain joins TRBV29-1 and TRBJ2-7; TRBD2 matches at 13 bases. The CDR3 has 14 amino acids. Germline V CDR1 and CDR2: SQVTM, ANQGSEA. J was trimmed by 3 bases and V by 5 bases; bases with no gene match: 4. CDR3 bases: TGCAGCGTTTCCGGACTAGCGGGAGACTACGAGCAGTACTTC. Its translation is CSVSGLAGDYEQYF.

The rearrangement links TRBV2 to TRBJ2-2; D ambiguous. The CDR3 runs to 14 residues. The germline gives CDR1 SNHLY, CDR2 FYNNEI. V was clipped by 7 bases and J by 1 base, with 10 bases between them. DNA of the CDR3: TGTGCCAGCAAAGAGACCGTGAACACCGGGGAGCTGTTTTTT. Encoded protein: CASKETVNTGELFF.

This chain's CDR3 is CASSRIGAGMPFF. CDR3 bases: TGCGCCAGCAGCCGTATAGGGGCAGGGATGCCGTTTTTT. This chain joins TRBV5-1 and TRBJ2-2; weak D call: TRBD1 (5 bases). CDR1 and CDR2 from the germline V gene are SGHRS and YFSETQ. V lost 4 bases and J lost 16, with 20 bases in between. The CDR3 spans 13 residues.

In its sample, this clone was seen a few times. This chain uses TRBV29-1 with TRBJ2-5; D is possibly TRBD1 (6 bases). CDR3 length: 11 amino acids. With 7 bases removed from V and 2 bases from J, the gap between germline ends came to 8 bases. CDR1 SQVTM and CDR2 ANQGSEA come from the germline V gene. CDR3 bases: TGCAGCGAAGGACAGCAAGAGACCCAGTACTTC. Translation: CSEGQQETQYF.

There are a few counts of this clone. CDR3 coding DNA: TGCAGCGTCCCCGGCAGCAACTCCTACGAGCAGTACTTC. This translates into CSVPGSNSYEQYF. The rearrangement uses TRBV29-1 and TRBJ2-7, with D unresolved. V was clipped by 6 bases and J by 0 bases, with 12 bases between them. The CDR3 spans 13 residues. Germline V lookup: CDR1 SQVTM, CDR2 ANQGSEA.

The chain joins TRBV29-1 to TRBJ1-3; D is uncertain. Germline V lookup: CDR1 SQVTM, CDR2 ANQGSEA. The CDR3 runs 13 residues. The V gene lost 4 bases and the J gene lost 0 bases, with 7 bases spanning the gap. In nucleotides, the CDR3 is TGCAGCGTTGCAGAAGTCTCTGGAAACACCATATATTTT. Amino acids: CSVAEVSGNTIYF.